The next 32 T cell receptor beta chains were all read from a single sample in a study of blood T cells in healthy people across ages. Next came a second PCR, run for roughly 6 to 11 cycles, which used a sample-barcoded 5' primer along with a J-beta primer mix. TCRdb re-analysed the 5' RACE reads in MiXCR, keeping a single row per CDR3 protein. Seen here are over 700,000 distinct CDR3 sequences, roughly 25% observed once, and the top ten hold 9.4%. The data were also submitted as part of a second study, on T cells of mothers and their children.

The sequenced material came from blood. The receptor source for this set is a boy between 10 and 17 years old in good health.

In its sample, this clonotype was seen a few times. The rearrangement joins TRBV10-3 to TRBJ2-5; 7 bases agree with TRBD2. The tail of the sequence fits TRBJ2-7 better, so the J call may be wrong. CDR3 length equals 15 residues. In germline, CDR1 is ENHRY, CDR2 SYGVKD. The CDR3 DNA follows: TGTGCCATCAGTGGGGAGGGGCGGTCATACTACGAGCAGTACTTC. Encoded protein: CAISGEGRSYYEQYF.

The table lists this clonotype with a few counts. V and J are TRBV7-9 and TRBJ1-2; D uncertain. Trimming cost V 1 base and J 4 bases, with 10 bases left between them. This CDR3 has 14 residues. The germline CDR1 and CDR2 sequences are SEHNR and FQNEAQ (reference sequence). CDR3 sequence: CASSLGSGTYGYTF. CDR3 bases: TGTGCCAGCAGCTTAGGTTCAGGCACCTATGGCTACACCTTC.

The DNA of the CDR3 is TGTGCCAGCAAGAGGGGGCAGGGGCTCTACGAGCAGTACTTC. Translated, it gives CASKRGQGLYEQYF. The rearrangement uses TRBV6-5 and TRBJ2-7; TRBD1 matches 7 bases. V shed 7 bases, J shed 3 bases, and the junction held 9 bases outside the gene matches. The CDR3 loop spans 14 amino acids. CDR1 is MNHEY and CDR2 is SVGAGI in the germline V gene.

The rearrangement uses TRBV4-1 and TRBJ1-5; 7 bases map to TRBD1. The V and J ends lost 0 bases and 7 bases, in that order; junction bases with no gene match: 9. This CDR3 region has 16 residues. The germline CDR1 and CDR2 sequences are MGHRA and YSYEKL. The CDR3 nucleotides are TGCGCCAGCAGCCAAGATGGGACAGAGGTGAACCAGCCCCAGCATTTT. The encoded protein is CASSQDGTEVNQPQHF.

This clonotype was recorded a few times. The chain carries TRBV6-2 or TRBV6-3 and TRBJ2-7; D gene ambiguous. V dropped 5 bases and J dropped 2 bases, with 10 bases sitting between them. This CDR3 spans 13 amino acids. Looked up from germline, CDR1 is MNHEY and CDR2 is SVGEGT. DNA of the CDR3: TGTGCCAGCAGTACAGAGAGCGCCTACGAGCAGTACTTC. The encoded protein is CASSTESAYEQYF.

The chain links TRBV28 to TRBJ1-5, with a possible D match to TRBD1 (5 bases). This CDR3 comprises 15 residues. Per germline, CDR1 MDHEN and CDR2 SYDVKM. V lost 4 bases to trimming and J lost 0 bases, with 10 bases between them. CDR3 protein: CASSSWTLSNQPQHF. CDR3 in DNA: TGTGCCAGCAGTTCCTGGACACTTAGCAATCAGCCCCAGCATTTT.

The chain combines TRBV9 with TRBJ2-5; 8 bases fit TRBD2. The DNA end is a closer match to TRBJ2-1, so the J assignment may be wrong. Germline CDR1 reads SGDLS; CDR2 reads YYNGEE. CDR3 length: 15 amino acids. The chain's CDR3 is CASSTAGTSNNEQFF. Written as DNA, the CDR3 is TGTGCCAGCAGCACAGCAGGGACTAGTAACAATGAGCAGTTCTTC.

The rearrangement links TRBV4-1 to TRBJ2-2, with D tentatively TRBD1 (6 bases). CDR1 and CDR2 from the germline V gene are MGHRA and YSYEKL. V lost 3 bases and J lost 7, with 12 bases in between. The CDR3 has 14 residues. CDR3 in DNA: TGCGCCAGCAGCCAGGCGACAGGCCACGGGGAGCTGTTTTTT. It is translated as CASSQATGHGELFF.

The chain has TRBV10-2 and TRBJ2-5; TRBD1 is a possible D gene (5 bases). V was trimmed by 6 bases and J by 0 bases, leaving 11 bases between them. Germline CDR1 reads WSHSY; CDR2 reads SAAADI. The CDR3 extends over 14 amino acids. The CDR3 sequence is CASRDPGYQETQYF. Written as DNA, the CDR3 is TGCGCCAGCAGAGACCCAGGGTACCAAGAGACCCAGTACTTC.

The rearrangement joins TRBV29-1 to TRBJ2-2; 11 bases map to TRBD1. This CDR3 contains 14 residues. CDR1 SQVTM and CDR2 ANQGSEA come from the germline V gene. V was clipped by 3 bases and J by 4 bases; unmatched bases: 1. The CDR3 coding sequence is TGCAGCGTTGAGGGGACAGGGGGCACCGGGGAGCTGTTTTTT. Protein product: CSVEGTGGTGELFF.

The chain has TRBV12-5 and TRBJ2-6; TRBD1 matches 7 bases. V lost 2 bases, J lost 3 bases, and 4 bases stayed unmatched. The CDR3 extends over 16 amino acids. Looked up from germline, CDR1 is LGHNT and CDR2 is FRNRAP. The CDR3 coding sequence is TGTGCTAGTGGTTTGCGCACAGGGGTTGGGGCCAACGTCCTGACTTTC. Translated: CASGLRTGVGANVLTF. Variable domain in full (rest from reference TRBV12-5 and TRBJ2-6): DARVTQTPRHKVTEMGQEVTMRCQPILGHNTVFWYRQTMMQGLELLAYFRNRAPLDDSGMPKDRFSAEMPDATLATLKIQPSEPRDSAVYFCASGLRTGVGANVLTFGAGSRLTVL.

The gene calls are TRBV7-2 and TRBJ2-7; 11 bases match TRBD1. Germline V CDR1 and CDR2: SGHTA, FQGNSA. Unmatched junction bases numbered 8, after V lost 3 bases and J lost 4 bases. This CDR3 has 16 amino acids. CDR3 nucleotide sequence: TGTGCCAGCAGCTTGGAGGGGACAGGGGGATATTACGAGCAGTACTTC. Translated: CASSLEGTGGYYEQYF.

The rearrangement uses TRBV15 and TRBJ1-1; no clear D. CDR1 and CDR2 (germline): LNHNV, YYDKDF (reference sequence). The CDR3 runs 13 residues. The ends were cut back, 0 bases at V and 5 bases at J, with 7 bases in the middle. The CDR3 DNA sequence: TGTGCCACCAGCAGAGAGACATGGACTGAAGCTTTCTTT. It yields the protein CATSRETWTEAFF.

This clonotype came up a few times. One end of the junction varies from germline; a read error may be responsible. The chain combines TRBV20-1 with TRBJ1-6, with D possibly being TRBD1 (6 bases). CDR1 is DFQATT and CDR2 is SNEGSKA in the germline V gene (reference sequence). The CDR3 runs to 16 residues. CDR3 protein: CSARGVGASGNSPLHF. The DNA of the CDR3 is TGCAGTGCTAGAGGAGTGGGGGCGAGTGGCAATTCACCCCTACACTTT.

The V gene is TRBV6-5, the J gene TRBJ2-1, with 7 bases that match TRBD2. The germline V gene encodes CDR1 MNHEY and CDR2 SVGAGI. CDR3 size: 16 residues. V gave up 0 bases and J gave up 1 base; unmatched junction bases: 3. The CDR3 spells CASSYSSGGSYNEQFF. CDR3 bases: TGTGCCAGCAGTTACTCGTCGGGGGGATCCTACAATGAGCAGTTCTTC.

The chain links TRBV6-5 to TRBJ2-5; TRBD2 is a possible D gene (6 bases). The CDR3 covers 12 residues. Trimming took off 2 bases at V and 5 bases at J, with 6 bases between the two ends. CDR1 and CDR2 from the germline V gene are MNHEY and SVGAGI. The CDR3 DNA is TGTGCCAGCAGTTACGGGAGGGAGACCCAGTACTTC. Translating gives CASSYGRETQYF.

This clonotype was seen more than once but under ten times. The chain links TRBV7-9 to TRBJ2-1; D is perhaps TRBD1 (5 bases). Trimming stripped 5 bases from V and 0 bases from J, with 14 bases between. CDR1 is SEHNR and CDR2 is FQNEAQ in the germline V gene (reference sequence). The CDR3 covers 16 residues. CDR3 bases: TGTGCCAGCAGCCCCGTCGACAGTAGCTCCTACAATGAGCAGTTCTTC. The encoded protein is CASSPVDSSSYNEQFF.

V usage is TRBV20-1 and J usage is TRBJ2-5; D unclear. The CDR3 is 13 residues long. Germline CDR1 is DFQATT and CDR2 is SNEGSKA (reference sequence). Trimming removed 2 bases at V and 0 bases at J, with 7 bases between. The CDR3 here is CSARFQYQETQYF. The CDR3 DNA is TGCAGTGCTAGATTTCAGTACCAAGAGACCCAGTACTTC.

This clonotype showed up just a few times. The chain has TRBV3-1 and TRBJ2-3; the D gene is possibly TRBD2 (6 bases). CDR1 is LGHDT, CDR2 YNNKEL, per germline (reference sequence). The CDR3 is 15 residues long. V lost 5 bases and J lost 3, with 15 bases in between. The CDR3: CASSVGGVGTDTQYF. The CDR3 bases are TGTGCCAGCAGCGTAGGAGGGGTCGGGACAGATACGCAGTATTTT.

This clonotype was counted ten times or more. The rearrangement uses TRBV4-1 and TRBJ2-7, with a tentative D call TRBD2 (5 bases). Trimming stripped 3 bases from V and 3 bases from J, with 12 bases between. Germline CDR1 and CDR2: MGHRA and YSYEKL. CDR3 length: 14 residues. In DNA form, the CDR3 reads TGCGCCAGCAGCCAGCTGGACTCGAACTACGAGCAGTACTTC. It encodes CASSQLDSNYEQYF.

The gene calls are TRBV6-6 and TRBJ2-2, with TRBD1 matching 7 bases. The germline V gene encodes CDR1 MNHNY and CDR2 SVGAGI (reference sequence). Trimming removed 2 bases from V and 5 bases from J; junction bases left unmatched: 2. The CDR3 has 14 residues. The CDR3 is CASSYPDRTGELFF. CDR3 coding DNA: TGTGCCAGCAGTTACCCGGACAGGACCGGGGAGCTGTTTTTT.

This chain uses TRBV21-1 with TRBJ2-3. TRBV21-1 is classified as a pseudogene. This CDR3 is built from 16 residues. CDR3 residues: CASSKEDSYRTDTQYF. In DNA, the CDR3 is TGTGCCAGCAGCAAAGAGGATAGCTACCGCACAGATACGCAGTATTTT.

The CDR3 nucleotides are TGCAGTGCTAGAGATCTGGGATACCATGAGCAGTTCTTC. Protein sequence: CSARDLGYHEQFF. J is TRBJ2-1 and V is TRBV20-1; unclear D gene. Germline assignment: CDR1 DFQATT and CDR2 SNEGSKA (reference sequence). The CDR3 consists of 13 residues. Between the trimmed V and J ends, which lost 0 bases and 8 bases, there was a span of 11 bases.

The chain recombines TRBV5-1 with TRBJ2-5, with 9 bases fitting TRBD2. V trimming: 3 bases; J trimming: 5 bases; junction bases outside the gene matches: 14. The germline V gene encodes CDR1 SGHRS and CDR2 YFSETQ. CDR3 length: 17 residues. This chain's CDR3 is CASSSNGASGTLETQYF. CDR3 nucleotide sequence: TGCGCCAGCAGCTCTAATGGGGCTAGCGGGACCTTGGAGACCCAGTACTTC.

CDR3 sequence reads: CASTSGTGLYGYTF. In DNA form, the CDR3 reads TGTGCCAGCACTTCCGGGACAGGGCTGTATGGCTACACCTTC. The V gene is TRBV28, the J gene TRBJ1-2, with 9 nucleotides matching TRBD1. The CDR3 runs to 14 residues. The junction had 8 bases not matched to a gene; V was cut back by 7 bases and J by 5 bases. Germline V gene data show CDR1 as MDHEN and CDR2 as SYDVKM.

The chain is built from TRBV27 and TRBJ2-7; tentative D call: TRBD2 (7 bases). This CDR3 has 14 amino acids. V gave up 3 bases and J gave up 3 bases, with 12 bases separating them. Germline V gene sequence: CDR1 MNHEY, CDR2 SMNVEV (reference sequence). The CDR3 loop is CASSFRGAHYEQYF. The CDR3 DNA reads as TGTGCCAGCAGTTTTCGGGGGGCGCACTACGAGCAGTACTTC.

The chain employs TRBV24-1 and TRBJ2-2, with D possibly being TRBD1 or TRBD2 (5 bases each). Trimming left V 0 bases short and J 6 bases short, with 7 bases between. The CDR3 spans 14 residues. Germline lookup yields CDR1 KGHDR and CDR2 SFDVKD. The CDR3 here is CATSDLEGPGELFF. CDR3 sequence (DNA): TGTGCCACCAGTGATTTGGAGGGGCCCGGGGAGCTGTTTTTT.

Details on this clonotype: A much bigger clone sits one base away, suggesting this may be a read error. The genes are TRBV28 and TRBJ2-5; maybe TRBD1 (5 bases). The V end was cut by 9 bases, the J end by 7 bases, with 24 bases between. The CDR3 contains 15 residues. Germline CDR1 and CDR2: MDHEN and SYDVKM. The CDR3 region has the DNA TGTGCCAGGAGATCCCGTCGACAGCCGGTGGGGACCCAGTACTTC. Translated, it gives CARRSRRQPVGTQYF.

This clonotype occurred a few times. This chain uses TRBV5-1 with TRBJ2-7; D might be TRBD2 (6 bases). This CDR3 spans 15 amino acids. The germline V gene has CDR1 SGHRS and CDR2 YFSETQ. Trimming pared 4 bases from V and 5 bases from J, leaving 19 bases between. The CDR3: CASSRGGAQYHEQYF. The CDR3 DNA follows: TGCGCCAGCAGCCGAGGAGGGGCGCAGTACCACGAGCAGTACTTC. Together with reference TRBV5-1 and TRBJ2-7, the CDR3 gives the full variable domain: KAGVTQTPRYLIKTRGQQVTLSCSPISGHRSVSWYQQTPGQGLQFLFEYFSETQRNKGNFPGRFSGRQFSNSRSEMNVSTLELGDSALYLCASSRGGAQYHEQYFGPGTRLTVT.

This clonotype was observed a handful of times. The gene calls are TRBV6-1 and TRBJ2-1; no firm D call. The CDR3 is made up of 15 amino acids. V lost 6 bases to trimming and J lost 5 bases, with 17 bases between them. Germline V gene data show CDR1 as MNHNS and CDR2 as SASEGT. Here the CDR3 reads CASRVGTADNNEQFF. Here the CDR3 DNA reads TGTGCCAGCAGGGTGGGAACCGCAGACAACAATGAGCAGTTCTTC.

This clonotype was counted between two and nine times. This CDR3 reads CASSKDRNTEAFF. CDR3 coding DNA: TGTGCCAGCAGCAAAGACAGGAACACTGAAGCTTTCTTT. The rearrangement uses TRBV21-1 and TRBJ1-1. TRBV21-1 is classified as a pseudogene. The CDR3 is 13 amino acids.

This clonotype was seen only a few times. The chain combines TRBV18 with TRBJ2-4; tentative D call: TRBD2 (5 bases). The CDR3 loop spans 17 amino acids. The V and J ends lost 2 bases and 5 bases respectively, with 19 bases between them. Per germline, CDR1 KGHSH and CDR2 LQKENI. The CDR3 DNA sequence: TGTGCCAGCTCACCATTTGAGGCTCGCGAGGGTCAAAACATTCAGTACTTC. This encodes CASSPFEAREGQNIQYF.